The 10 T cell receptor beta chains reported below all come from one sample, sequenced in a study of cytomegalovirus exposure and HLA in healthy donors. The PCR had 60 Vbeta and 13 Jbeta primers. The data were produced by immunoSEQ multiplex PCR, yet TCRdb's version contains in-frame clones alone and is incomplete. The top ten clones hold 1.7% of a sample with 250,000 or so clones, 80% to 95% of them seen once. The material sequenced was PBMCs. These receptors all come from a girl aged 2-10 years in good health and CMV-seronegative.

This chain uses TRBV7-6 with TRBJ1-2; weak D call: TRBD1 (6 bases). The CDR3 length is 18 residues. The V and J ends lost 4 bases and 4 bases respectively, with 25 bases between them. Germline V CDR1 and CDR2: SGHVS, FNYEAQ. CDR3 in DNA: TGTGCCAGCAGCTCCTTCTCGGACAGCACTAAAAGTTCCTATGGCTACACCTTC. This sequence encodes CASSSFSDSTKSSYGYTF.

The CDR3, as DNA: TGTGCCAGCAGCACCCTCTGGGACAGGGCACGCAATCAGCCCCAGCATTTT. This codes for CASSTLWDRARNQPQHF. The chain combines TRBV9 with TRBJ1-5; 9 bases are a match to TRBD1. This CDR3 has 17 amino acids. The junction had 10 bases not matched to a gene; V was cut back by 4 bases and J by 2 bases. CDR1 is SGDLS, CDR2 YYNGEE, per germline.

J is TRBJ2-4 and V is TRBV7-9; TRBD1 matches 7 bases. The CDR3 is 19 residues long. The V segment lost 5 bases and the J segment 0 bases; nucleotides outside the gene matches: 16. From germline, CDR1 is SEHNR and CDR2 FQNEAQ (reference sequence). CDR3 nucleotides: TGTGCCAGCAGCAACGCACCTCGGGACAGCGAATTAGCCAAAAACATTCAGTACTTC. Encoded protein: CASSNAPRDSELAKNIQYF.

The rearrangement uses TRBV25-1 and TRBJ1-5; D ambiguous. Per germline, CDR1 MGHDK and CDR2 SYGVNS. CDR3 size: 14 residues. Trimming cost V 7 bases and J 2 bases, with 12 bases left between them. The CDR3 spells CASIRNGGNQPQHF. The CDR3 bases are TGTGCCAGCATCAGGAACGGGGGCAATCAGCCCCAGCATTTT.

The genes are TRBV7-7 and TRBJ2-3, with D possibly matching TRBD2 (5 bases). Germline-derived CDR1 and CDR2 are SSHAT and FNYEAQ (reference sequence). CDR3 size: 14 residues. V lost 6 bases, J lost 5 bases, and 15 bases lay in between. CDR3 DNA: TGTGCCAGCAGTCAATACGTCGCGGGAGATACGCAGTATTTT. It codes for CASSQYVAGDTQYF.

The rearrangement uses TRBV7-2 and TRBJ2-2; 9 bases are shared with TRBD1. Looked up from germline, CDR1 is SGHTA and CDR2 is FQGNSA. The CDR3 is made up of 15 amino acids. Trimming removed 5 bases from V and 6 bases from J; junction bases left unmatched: 7. In DNA form, the CDR3 reads TGTGCCAGCAGCCAAGGACAGGGGATCGCCGGGGAGCTGTTTTTT. It specifies CASSQGQGIAGELFF.

The CDR3, as DNA: TGCAGCGTTGAGAGATCTACCATAGAGCAGTTCTTC. Translated, it gives CSVERSTIEQFF. The rearrangement uses TRBV29-1 and TRBJ2-1; D is uncertain. V was shortened by 3 bases and J by 10 bases, with 13 bases between the two germline ends. This CDR3 contains 12 residues. Germline V gene data show CDR1 as SQVTM and CDR2 as ANQGSEA.

This sequence joins TRBV27 and TRBJ1-6; tentative D call: TRBD1 (5 bases). The ends were cut back, 4 bases at V and 4 bases at J, with 8 bases in the middle. The CDR3 runs 14 residues. The germline V gene encodes CDR1 MNHEY and CDR2 SMNVEV (reference sequence). The CDR3 region is CASSSREYNSPLHF. The CDR3 DNA sequence: TGTGCCAGCAGTTCCAGGGAATATAATTCACCCCTCCACTTT.

Points on this clone: The sample has other DNA sequences that encode this CDR3 too. The rearrangement joins TRBV7-9 to TRBJ1-1; D remains ambiguous. There are 15 residues in the CDR3. V was trimmed by 1 base and J by 0 bases, leaving 9 bases between them. The germline V gene encodes CDR1 SEHNR and CDR2 FQNEAQ (reference sequence). CDR3 nucleotide sequence: TGTGCCAGCAGCTTAGGGGCCGGGATGAACACTGAAGCTTTCTTT. It codes for CASSLGAGMNTEAFF. Looking up the rest from reference TRBV7-9 and TRBJ1-1 gives the full variable domain: DTGVSQNPRHKITKRGQNVTFRCDPISEHNRLYWYRQTLGQGPEFLTYFQNEAQLEKSRLLSDRFSAERPKGSFSTLEIQRTEQGDSAMYLCASSLGAGMNTEAFFGQGTRLTVV.

This chain uses TRBV10-3 with TRBJ2-7; 14 nucleotides align to TRBD2. The CDR3 has 16 residues. V lost 9 bases to trimming and J lost 0 bases; unmatched junction nucleotides: 7. CDR1 and CDR2 (germline): ENHRY, SYGVKD. This chain's CDR3 is CAIGLAGGVSSYEQYF. The CDR3 DNA reads TGTGCCATAGGACTAGCGGGGGGAGTTAGCTCCTACGAGCAGTACTTC.